The 16 T cell receptor beta chains below all came from one sample that was sequenced in a study of blood T cell repertoires in COVID-19. The assay was immunoSEQ multiplex PCR, and TCRdb's table has in-frame clones only and misses some. The sample yields approximately 150,000 clones, about 85% seen once. The sample comprised peripheral blood. All receptors derive from a human donor with acute or convalescent COVID-19. The donor label of this sample is uncertain.

The chain combines TRBV15 with TRBJ1-2; no firm D call. The germline V gene encodes CDR1 LNHNV and CDR2 YYDKDF (reference sequence). There are 16 residues in the CDR3. V was pared by 3 bases and J by 3 bases, with 17 bases between. The CDR3 DNA follows: TGTGCCACCAGCAGGGCACTTTCGACGGACTACTATGGCTACACCTTC. The encoded protein is CATSRALSTDYYGYTF.

V is TRBV2 and J is TRBJ2-2; 10 bases agree with TRBD1. The ends lost 7 bases at V and 7 bases at J; junction bases unmatched: 9. Looked up from germline, CDR1 is SNHLY and CDR2 is FYNNEI. The CDR3 loop spans 15 amino acids. The CDR3 nucleotides read TGTGCCAGCACGGAGGGACAGGGGTATTTCGGGGAGCTGTTTTTT. Protein: CASTEGQGYFGELFF.

V usage is TRBV2 and J usage is TRBJ2-7; weak D call: TRBD2 (7 bases). From germline, CDR1 is SNHLY and CDR2 FYNNEI. The CDR3 is 15 residues long. V lost 7 bases and J lost 2, with 18 bases in between. Here the CDR3 DNA reads TGTGCCAGCAATCCATGGGGGGGCGAAACCTACGAGCAGTACTTC. Protein product: CASNPWGGETYEQYF. Using reference TRBV2 and TRBJ2-7 for the parts outside the CDR3, the full variable domain is EPEVTQTPSHQVTQMGQEVILRCVPISNHLYFYWYRQILGQKVEFLVSFYNNEISEKSEIFDDQFSVERPDGSNFTLKIRSTKLEDSAMYFCASNPWGGETYEQYFGPGTRLTVT.

The chain has TRBV28 and TRBJ2-5; 12 bases are shared with TRBD2. The trim removed 2 bases at V and 1 base at J, leaving 5 bases unmatched. Per germline, CDR1 MDHEN and CDR2 SYDVKM. This CDR3 contains 17 residues. CDR3 sequence: CASSLGLTSGSQETQYF. The CDR3 DNA is TGTGCCAGCAGTTTAGGGTTGACTAGCGGGAGCCAAGAGACCCAGTACTTC.

The chain links TRBV5-4 to TRBJ2-3; possibly TRBD2 for D (6 bases). The V gene's germline CDR1 is SGHNT and CDR2 YYREEE (reference sequence). The CDR3 runs 12 residues. Trimming removed 2 bases from V and 9 bases from J, with 10 bases in between. The CDR3 DNA reads as TGTGCCAGCAGCTTTTCGGGAGTAACGCAGTATTTT. This gives the protein CASSFSGVTQYF.

The chain links TRBV7-2 to TRBJ2-3; 7 nucleotides align to TRBD2. The CDR3 has 15 residues. Germline trimming cut 1 base from V and 5 bases from J; bases unmatched to any gene: 6. Germline V gene sequence: CDR1 SGHTA, CDR2 FQGNSA. This CDR3 reads CASSLVFAGEDTQYF. CDR3 bases: TGTGCCAGCAGCTTAGTCTTTGCGGGAGAAGATACGCAGTATTTT.

This clone was seen more than once but under ten times. The CDR3 DNA reads as TGTGCCAGCCGATCGGGACAGGCGCAAGAGCAGTACTTC. Protein product: CASRSGQAQEQYF. V and J are TRBV19 and TRBJ2-7, with 8 positions matching TRBD1. J lost 7 bases, V lost 9 bases, and 11 bases had no gene match. The CDR3 is 13 amino acids. From germline, CDR1 is LNHDA and CDR2 SQIVND (reference sequence).

This chain joins TRBV6-5 and TRBJ1-2, with 7 bases aligning to TRBD1. The CDR3 is 14 amino acids. Looked up from germline, CDR1 is MNHEY and CDR2 is SVGAGI. V lost 4 bases and J lost 3; bases outside the gene matches: 5. The CDR3 DNA reads TGTGCCAGCAGTTCTCCAGGGGGTGACTATGGCTACACCTTC. Its protein product is CASSSPGGDYGYTF.

The CDR3 reads CASQLGGGASYEQYF. CDR3 sequence (DNA): TGTGCCAGCCAACTCGGCGGGGGGGCTTCGTACGAGCAGTACTTC. The chain recombines TRBV28 with TRBJ2-7; 9 bases are shared with TRBD2. V trimming: 8 bases; J trimming: 4 bases; junction bases outside the gene matches: 12. CDR1 is MDHEN and CDR2 is SYDVKM in the germline V gene. The CDR3 consists of 15 residues.

The chain couples TRBV5-8 to TRBJ1-2; tentatively, D is TRBD1 (5 bases). From germline, CDR1 is SGHTS and CDR2 YDEGEE. The CDR3 has 14 amino acids. The germline V and J ends were trimmed by 4 bases and 5 bases, with 15 bases remaining between them. The CDR3 nucleotides read TGTGCCAGCAGCCGAGTCCGGGGGGAATATGGCTACACCTTC. Translation: CASSRVRGEYGYTF.

This clone was seen just once. The V call is TRBV19, the J call TRBJ2-3; D is possibly TRBD2 (6 bases). CDR1 and CDR2 from the germline V gene are LNHDA and SQIVND (reference sequence). The CDR3 runs to 17 residues. Deletions cut 5 bases from V and 2 bases from J, with 20 bases between. Here the CDR3 reads CASSASGTQGDTDTQYF. The CDR3 DNA reads TGTGCCAGTAGTGCCTCCGGGACTCAAGGGGACACAGATACGCAGTATTTT.

The V and J genes are TRBV28 and TRBJ2-5; 9 positions agree with TRBD2. J lost 3 bases, V lost 5 bases, and 10 bases had no gene match. CDR3 length: 16 residues. Germline CDR1 is MDHEN and CDR2 is SYDVKM. The CDR3 DNA is TGTGCCAGCAGTCTCTCCGGGACTAGCCGGGAAGAGACCCAGTACTTC. It specifies CASSLSGTSREETQYF.

This clone was seen just once. This chain connects TRBV5-6 to TRBJ1-1, with a weak D call TRBD1 (6 bases). The germline CDR1 and CDR2 sequences are SGHDT and YYEEEE. Trimming took off 4 bases at V and 3 bases at J, with 13 bases between the two ends. CDR3 size: 14 residues. The CDR3 DNA is TGTGCCAGCAGCGAGGACAGTAAATACACTGAAGCTTTCTTT. As protein: CASSEDSKYTEAFF.

The chain links TRBV6-5 to TRBJ1-5, with 10 bases that match TRBD1. This CDR3 has 14 residues. Germline loops: CDR1 MNHEY, CDR2 SVGAGI. V shed 2 bases and J 7 bases; nucleotides not matched to a gene: 2. The CDR3 region is CASSYRQGAQPQHF. CDR3 DNA sequence: TGTGCCAGCAGTTACCGACAGGGGGCGCAGCCCCAGCATTTT.

This clone is a singleton in its sample. The chain employs TRBV19 and TRBJ2-1, with 9 bases lining up with TRBD1. The V segment lost 8 bases and the J segment 7 bases; nucleotides outside the gene matches: 12. Germline CDR1 is LNHDA and CDR2 is SQIVND (reference sequence). The CDR3 is 15 amino acids. DNA for the CDR3: TGTGCCAGTTCTCCCCCGGGACAGGGTTTAAATGAGCAGTTCTTC. Protein: CASSPPGQGLNEQFF.

The V and J genes are TRBV2 and TRBJ2-5; 11 nucleotides match TRBD2. Germline V CDR1 and CDR2: SNHLY, FYNNEI. With 6 bases clipped from V and 14 bases from J, the junction kept 11 bases outside the gene matches. CDR3 length equals 13 residues. The CDR3 is CASRPLLAGVKYF. DNA for the CDR3: TGTGCCAGCAGACCCTTACTAGCGGGAGTGAAATACTTC. Full variable domain (rest looked up from reference TRBV2 and TRBJ2-5): EPEVTQTPSHQVTQMGQEVILRCVPISNHLYFYWYRQILGQKVEFLVSFYNNEISEKSEIFDDQFSVERPDGSNFTLKIRSTKLEDSAMYFCASRPLLAGVKYFGPGTRLLVL.